Presented here are 5 T cell receptor beta chains from one specimen sequenced in a study of blood T cell repertoires in COVID-19. The assay was immunoSEQ multiplex PCR, and TCRdb's table has in-frame clones only and misses some. Of 250,000 or so clones listed, about 85% were seen once; the top ten hold roughly 6.7%. Sequenced: PBMCs or T cells enriched from blood (not recorded which). The source is a woman aged 50 to 60 who had been exposed to COVID-19.

The chain employs TRBV14 and TRBJ2-3; D gene uncertain. CDR3 size: 15 residues. Trimming stripped 0 bases from V and 4 bases from J, with 11 bases between. Per the germline V gene, CDR1 is SGHDN and CDR2 is FVKESK. The chain's CDR3 is CASSQDLSRPDTQYF. In DNA form, the CDR3 reads TGTGCCAGCAGCCAAGATCTGTCCAGGCCAGATACGCAGTATTTT.

This clone was seen once. The chain uses TRBV10-1 and TRBJ2-7; 8 bases are shared with TRBD1. V lost 4 bases to trimming and J lost 5 bases; unmatched junction nucleotides: 16. Germline assignment: CDR1 WNHNN and CDR2 SYGVQD (reference sequence). The CDR3 has 17 residues. CDR3 nucleotide sequence: TGCGCCAGCAGTGGGACACTTACCGGGACAGGAGCTGACGAGCAGTACTTC. It is translated as CASSGTLTGTGADEQYF.

This chain connects TRBV9 to TRBJ1-1; D is undetermined. The CDR3 runs 17 residues. Germline-derived CDR1 and CDR2 are SGDLS and YYNGEE. Between the trimmed V and J ends, which lost 0 bases and 0 bases, there was a span of 15 bases. CDR3 DNA: TGTGCCAGCAGCGTAGGGGTAGGAGGAGAGATGAACACTGAAGCTTTCTTT. Amino acid sequence: CASSVGVGGEMNTEAFF. Variable domain in full (rest from reference TRBV9 and TRBJ1-1): DSGVTQTPKHLITATGQRVTLRCSPRSGDLSVYWYQQSLDQGLQFLIQYYNGEERAKGNILERFSAQQFPDLHSELNLSSLELGDSALYFCASSVGVGGEMNTEAFFGQGTRLTVV.

The chain combines TRBV2 with TRBJ2-3, with 7 bases that match TRBD1. Germline V CDR1 and CDR2: SNHLY, FYNNEI. Trimming cost V 6 bases and J 6 bases; bases outside gene matches: 3. The CDR3 sequence is 12 residues long. The CDR3 DNA sequence: TGTGCCAGCAGCCTACAGGGGGATACGCAGTATTTT. Amino acid sequence: CASSLQGDTQYF.

The sample holds a few counts of this clone. This chain links TRBV27 with TRBJ1-2; D remains ambiguous. The CDR3 runs 15 residues. The germline gives CDR1 MNHEY, CDR2 SMNVEV (reference sequence). V was clipped by 8 bases and J by 2 bases, with 18 bases between them. This CDR3 reads CASSPNGNGNYGYTF. The CDR3, as DNA: TGTGCCAGCTCCCCCAATGGAAACGGGAACTATGGCTACACCTTC.